This T cell receptor beta chain was sequenced during a study of T cell changes during pregnancy in multiple sclerosis (dated by TCRdb to about 2019). A note on the overall study: The study examined how the T cell repertoire changed over the course of pregnancy in women with multiple sclerosis.

CDR1 SGDLS and CDR2 YYNGEE are derived from the germline V gene. The CDR3 contains 17 residues, cysteine and phenylalanine counted. Just the 51-base CDR3 DNA is kept, in frame starting at base 1. V lost 0 bases and J lost 4 bases, and the count of bases not matched to a germline gene is 7. To note about this clone: The antigen it binds to is not known. No base quality values were provided; no much bigger clone lies one nucleotide off.

The protocol used for the library was the immunoSEQ multiplex PCR assay. TCRdb carries this immuneACCESS record with in-frame sequences only. Its versions omit some clonotypes, under half of them owing to an unresolved V gene in the studies checked, with the rest unexplained. Present in this sample are fewer than 85,000 clones, 93% of which were seen just once. The ten top clones hold 2.5% to 3% of the sample. This receptor chain uses TRBV9 and TRBJ2-2; 9 bases in the middle match TRBD1. Sequencing used peripheral blood, obtained in the second trimester of pregnancy. The source is a female donor with multiple sclerosis, enrolled in a pregnancy study. The CDR3 reads as follows: CASSVATQDRGTGELFF. The nucleotide sequence is TGTGCCAGCAGCGTAGCTACGCAGGACAGGGGCACCGGGGAGCTGTTTTTT.